One and the same sample provided the 5 T cell receptor beta chains below, sequenced in a study of patients and donors after allogeneic stem cell transplantation. TCRdb reanalysed the RT-PCR reads using MiXCR and keeps one entry per CDR3 protein. This table has about a million distinct CDR3 sequences, more than 15% appearing once. The specimen was blood, either unsorted or a sorted T cell fraction (not recorded which). Receptor source: a human donor who was either an allogeneic HSCT recipient or a stem cell or donor lymphocyte infusion donor (not recorded which). It is not recorded whose cells these are; they may come from a transplant donor.

This clonotype has a handful of counts. The rearrangement joins TRBV12-3 or TRBV12-4 to TRBJ2-7, with TRBD1 matching 8 bases. The length of the CDR3 is 16 residues. The V gene end was trimmed by 2 bases and the J gene end by 6 bases; junction bases not matched to a gene: 12. The CDR3 loop is CASSLMGQGARSEQYF. In nucleotides, the CDR3 is TGTGCCAGCAGTTTAATGGGGCAGGGGGCGCGAAGCGAGCAGTACTTC.

V and J are TRBV15 and TRBJ2-5; TRBD2 aligns across 9 bases. V lost 0 bases and J lost 2; bases outside the gene matches: 1. The CDR3 runs to 15 residues. CDR1 LNHNV and CDR2 YYDKDF come from the germline V gene (reference sequence). CDR3 protein: CATSRETSGQETQYF. As DNA, the CDR3 is TGTGCCACCAGCAGAGAGACTAGCGGACAAGAGACCCAGTACTTC. The full variable domain, completed using reference TRBV15 and TRBJ2-5, is DAMVIQNPRYQVTQFGKPVTLSCSQTLNHNVMYWYQQKSSQAPKLLFHYYDKDFNNEADTPDNFQSRRPNTSFCFLDIRSPGLGDTAMYLCATSRETSGQETQYFGPGTRLLVL.

This clonotype was found a few times. This chain links TRBV7-2 with TRBJ1-2, with 9 bases aligning to TRBD1. The ends lost 6 bases at V and 6 bases at J; junction bases unmatched: 8. The CDR3 is made up of 14 amino acids. CDR1 and CDR2 (germline): SGHTA, FQGNSA. In DNA form, the CDR3 reads TGTGCCAGCAGATCTACGGGGACAGGGAATGGCTACACCTTC. Its translation: CASRSTGTGNGYTF. Together with reference TRBV7-2 and TRBJ1-2, the CDR3 gives the full variable domain: GAGVSQSPSNKVTEKGKDVELRCDPISGHTALYWYRQSLGQGLEFLIYFQGNSAPDKSGLPSDRFSAERTGGSVSTLTIQRTQQEDSAVYLCASRSTGTGNGYTFGSGTRLTVV.

This clonotype was seen only a few times. The rearrangement links TRBV9 to TRBJ2-7, with D tentatively TRBD1 or TRBD2 (6 bases each). Germline V lookup: CDR1 SGDLS, CDR2 YYNGEE. Trimming cost V 0 bases and J 4 bases, with 11 bases left between them. The CDR3 is 14 amino acids. CDR3 nucleotide sequence: TGTGCCAGCAGCGTAGACCAGGGGAGGTACGAGCAGTACTTC. Encoded protein: CASSVDQGRYEQYF.

This clonotype showed up just a few times. The chain joins TRBV6-1 to TRBJ2-7; maybe TRBD2 (6 bases). Deletions cut 4 bases from V and 6 bases from J, with 19 bases between. This CDR3 comprises 15 residues. CDR1 and CDR2 from the germline V gene are MNHNS and SASEGT. For the CDR3, the DNA is TGTGCCAGCAGTGCCCGGGAGCCTGTGAAAATCGAGCAGTACTTC. Protein: CASSAREPVKIEQYF.